Detailed here is one T cell receptor beta chain. Sequenced by immunoSEQ multiplex PCR; TCRdb stores in-frame clones only, minus some. In the table there are 350,000 to 450,000 clones, roughly 90% of which are singletons. Germline V gene sequence: CDR1 SQVTM, CDR2 ANQGSEA. This CDR3 region has 13 residues. Trimming at V came to 4 bases and at J to 8 bases, leaving 6 bases not matched to a gene. This entry is derived from a study of blood T cell repertoires in COVID-19. The receptor comes from a woman in her twenties or thirties who had recovered from COVID-19. The rearrangement uses TRBV29-1 and TRBJ1-4, with 8 bases fitting TRBD1. Sequenced: PBMCs or T cells enriched from blood (not recorded which). The CDR3 sequence: CSVGRQGQEKLFF. CDR3 sequence (DNA): TGCAGCGTTGGACGACAGGGGCAGGAAAAACTGTTTTTT.